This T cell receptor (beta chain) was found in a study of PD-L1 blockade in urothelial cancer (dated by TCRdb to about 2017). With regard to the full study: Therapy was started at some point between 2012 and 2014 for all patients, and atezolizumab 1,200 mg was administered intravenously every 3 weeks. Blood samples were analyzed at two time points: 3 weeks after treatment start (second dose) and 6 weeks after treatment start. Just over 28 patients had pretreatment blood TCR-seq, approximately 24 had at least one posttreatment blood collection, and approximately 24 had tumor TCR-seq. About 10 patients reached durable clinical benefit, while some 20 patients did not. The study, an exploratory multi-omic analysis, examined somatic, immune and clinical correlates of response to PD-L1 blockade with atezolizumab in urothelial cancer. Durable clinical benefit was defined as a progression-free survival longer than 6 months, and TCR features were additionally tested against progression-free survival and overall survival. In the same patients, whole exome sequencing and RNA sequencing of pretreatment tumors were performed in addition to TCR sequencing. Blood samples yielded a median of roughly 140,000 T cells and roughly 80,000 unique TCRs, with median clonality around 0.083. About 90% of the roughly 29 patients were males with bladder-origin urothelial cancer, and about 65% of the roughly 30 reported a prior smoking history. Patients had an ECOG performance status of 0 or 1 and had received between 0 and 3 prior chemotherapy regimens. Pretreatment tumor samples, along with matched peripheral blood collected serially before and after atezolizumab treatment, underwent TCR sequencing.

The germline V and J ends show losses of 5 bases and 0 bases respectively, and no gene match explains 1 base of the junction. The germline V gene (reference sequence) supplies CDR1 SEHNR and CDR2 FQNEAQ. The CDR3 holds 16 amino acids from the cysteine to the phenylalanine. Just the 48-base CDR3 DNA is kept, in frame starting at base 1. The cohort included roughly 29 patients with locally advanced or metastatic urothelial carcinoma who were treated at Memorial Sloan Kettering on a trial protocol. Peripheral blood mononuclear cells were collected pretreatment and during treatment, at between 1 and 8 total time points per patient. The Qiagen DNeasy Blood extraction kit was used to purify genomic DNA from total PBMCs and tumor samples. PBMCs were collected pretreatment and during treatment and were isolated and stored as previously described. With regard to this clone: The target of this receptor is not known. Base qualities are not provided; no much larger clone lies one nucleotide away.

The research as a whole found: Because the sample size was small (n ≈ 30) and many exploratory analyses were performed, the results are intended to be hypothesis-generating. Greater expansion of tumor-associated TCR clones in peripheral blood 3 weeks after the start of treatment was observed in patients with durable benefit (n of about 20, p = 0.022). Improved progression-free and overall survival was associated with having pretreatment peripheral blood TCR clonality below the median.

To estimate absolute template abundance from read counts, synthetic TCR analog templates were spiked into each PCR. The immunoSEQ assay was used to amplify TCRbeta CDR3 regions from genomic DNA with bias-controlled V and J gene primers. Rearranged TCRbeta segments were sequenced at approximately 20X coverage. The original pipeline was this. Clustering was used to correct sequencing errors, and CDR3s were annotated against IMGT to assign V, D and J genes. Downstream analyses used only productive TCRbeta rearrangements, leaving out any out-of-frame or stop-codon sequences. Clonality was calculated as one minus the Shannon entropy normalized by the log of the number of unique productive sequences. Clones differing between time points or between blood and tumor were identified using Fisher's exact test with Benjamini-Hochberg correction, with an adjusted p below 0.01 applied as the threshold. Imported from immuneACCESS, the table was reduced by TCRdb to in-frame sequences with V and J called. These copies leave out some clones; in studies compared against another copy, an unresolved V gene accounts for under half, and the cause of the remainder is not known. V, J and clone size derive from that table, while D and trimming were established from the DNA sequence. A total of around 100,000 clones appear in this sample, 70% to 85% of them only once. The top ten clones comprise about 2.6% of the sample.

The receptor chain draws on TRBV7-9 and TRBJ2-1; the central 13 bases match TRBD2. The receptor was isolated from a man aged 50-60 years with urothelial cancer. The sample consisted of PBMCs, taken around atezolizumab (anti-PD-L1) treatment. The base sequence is TGTGCCAGCAGCGGACTAGCGGGAGCCTCCTACAATGAGCAGTTCTTC. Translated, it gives CASSGLAGASYNEQFF. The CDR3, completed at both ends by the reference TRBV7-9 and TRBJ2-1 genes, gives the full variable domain DTGVSQNPRHKITKRGQNVTFRCDPISEHNRLYWYRQTLGQGPEFLTYFQNEAQLEKSRLLSDRFSAERPKGSFSTLEIQRTEQGDSAMYLCASSGLAGASYNEQFFGPGTRLTVL.